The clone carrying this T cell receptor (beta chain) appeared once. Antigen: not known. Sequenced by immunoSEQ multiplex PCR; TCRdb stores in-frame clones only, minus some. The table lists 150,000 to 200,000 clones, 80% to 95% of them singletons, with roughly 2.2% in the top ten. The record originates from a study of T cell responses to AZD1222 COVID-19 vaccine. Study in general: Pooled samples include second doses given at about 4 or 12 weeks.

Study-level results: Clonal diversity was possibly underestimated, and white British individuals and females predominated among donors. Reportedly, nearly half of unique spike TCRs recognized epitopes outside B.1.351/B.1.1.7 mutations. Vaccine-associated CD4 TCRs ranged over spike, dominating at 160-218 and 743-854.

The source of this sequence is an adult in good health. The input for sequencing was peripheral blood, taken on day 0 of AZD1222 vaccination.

Written as DNA, the CDR3 is TGTGCCAGCTCACTAACGGACGAGTATACGGAGCAGTACTTC. As protein: CASSLTDEYTEQYF. This chain joins TRBV18 and TRBJ2-7; D remains unclear. CDR1 and CDR2 from the germline V gene are KGHSH and LQKENI. The CDR3 runs 14 residues. With 4 bases removed from V and 7 bases from J, the gap between germline ends came to 17 bases.